Listed here are 20 T cell receptor beta chains from one sample, sequenced in a study of graft-versus-host responses after intestinal transplantation. Here immunoSEQ multiplex PCR was the method, and the copy in TCRdb shows in-frame clones only, minus some. The profile shows more than 50,000 clones, around 91% of them singletons. The sequenced sample was PBMCs, obtained roughly 120 days after intestinal transplantation. Every receptor here comes from a human patient who received an intestinal transplant, so some T cells may come from the graft donor.

The V call is TRBV10-3, the J call TRBJ2-7; D unclear. Germline CDR1 is ENHRY and CDR2 is SYGVKD. V lost 5 bases and J lost 0, with 11 bases in between. The CDR3 length is 14 residues. CDR3 bases: TGTGCCATCAGTAAAACGGGCCTCTCCTACGAGCAGTACTTC. The encoded protein is CAISKTGLSYEQYF.

Notes on this clone: One end of the junction fails to match germline, which may point to a read error. The chain employs TRBV4-1 and TRBJ1-1; a possible D gene is TRBD1 (5 bases). Germline CDR1 and CDR2: MGHRA and YSYEKL. The CDR3 runs 14 residues. CDR3 in amino acids: CTSSQPGTNTEAFF. CDR3 nucleotides: TGCACCAGCAGCCAGCCCGGGACGAACACTGAAGCTTTCTTT.

The CDR3 sequence is CASGTSGDPSYEQYF. The CDR3 DNA reads TGTGCCAGCGGGACTAGCGGGGACCCTTCCTACGAGCAGTACTTC. The chain recombines TRBV7-6 with TRBJ2-7, with 13 bases identical to TRBD2. The V gene's germline CDR1 is SGHVS and CDR2 FNYEAQ. The J segment lost 1 base and the V segment lost 8 bases, leaving 5 bases of the junction unmatched. The CDR3 is made up of 15 amino acids.

The J gene is TRBJ2-3, the V gene TRBV7-9, with a weak D call TRBD2 (6 bases). Germline V CDR1 and CDR2: SEHNR, FQNEAQ (reference sequence). V lost 8 bases and J lost 3, with 12 bases in between. The CDR3 totals 13 residues. The DNA of the CDR3 is TGTGCCAGCGTCACTAGCAGTACAGATACGCAGTATTTT. It is translated as CASVTSSTDTQYF.

This clone was counted a single time. The chain links TRBV9 to TRBJ1-3; maybe TRBD1 (6 bases). Trimming left V 1 base short and J 2 bases short, with 10 bases between. The CDR3 has 15 residues. Germline CDR1 reads SGDLS; CDR2 reads YYNGEE. CDR3 protein: CASSVSGGAGNTIYF. CDR3 coding DNA: TGTGCCAGCAGCGTATCTGGGGGCGCTGGAAACACCATATATTTT.

The sample holds one count of this clone. The V call is TRBV6-1, the J call TRBJ2-1; the D gene is possibly TRBD2 (5 bases). The V end lost 1 base, the J end lost 9 bases, and 16 bases lay between the germline ends. CDR3 length: 15 residues. Germline values: CDR1 MNHNS, CDR2 SASEGT. The CDR3 reads CASSEVLARGGEQFF. For the CDR3, the DNA is TGTGCCAGCAGTGAAGTCCTAGCTCGGGGTGGTGAGCAGTTCTTC.

The CDR3 DNA reads as TGCGCCAGCAGCCCGGCAGCGGGGGGGCCCGGCACCGGGGAGCTGTTTTTT. Protein: CASSPAAGGPGTGELFF. This sequence joins TRBV5-1 and TRBJ2-2; 10 nucleotides match TRBD2. V lost 4 bases, J lost 4 bases, and 10 bases stayed unmatched. The CDR3 totals 17 residues. The germline CDR1 and CDR2 sequences are SGHRS and YFSETQ.

The chain links TRBV7-9 to TRBJ2-7, with 11 bases matching TRBD2. Germline-derived CDR1 and CDR2 are SEHNR and FQNEAQ (reference sequence). The CDR3 is 17 amino acids. Trimming cost V 5 bases and J 4 bases; bases outside gene matches: 13. The CDR3 sequence: CASSPRDLAGGTYEQYF. The CDR3 coding sequence is TGTGCCAGCAGCCCCCGGGATCTAGCGGGGGGTACATACGAGCAGTACTTC.

The CDR3 DNA sequence: TGCGCCAGCAGCCAAGTCCCAGGGACCTACGAGCAGTACTTC. It codes for CASSQVPGTYEQYF. The chain joins TRBV4-3 to TRBJ2-7; D is perhaps TRBD1 (5 bases). CDR3 length equals 14 residues. Trimming removed 1 base at V and 2 bases at J, with 9 bases between. Germline V gene data show CDR1 as LGHNA and CDR2 as YSLEER.

The V gene is TRBV2, the J gene TRBJ2-5; 10 positions agree with TRBD1. Germline V gives CDR1 SNHLY, CDR2 FYNNEI. The V gene end was trimmed by 6 bases and the J gene end by 4 bases; junction bases not matched to a gene: 5. This CDR3 has 14 residues. The CDR3 sequence is CASRDRGKGETQYF. The CDR3, as DNA: TGTGCCAGCAGGGACAGGGGGAAGGGAGAGACCCAGTACTTC.

V usage is TRBV2 and J usage is TRBJ2-1; TRBD2 agrees at 13 bases. Trimming removed 9 bases from V and 9 bases from J; junction bases left unmatched: 8. Germline lookup yields CDR1 SNHLY and CDR2 FYNNEI. The CDR3 extends over 14 amino acids. DNA of the CDR3: TGTGCCAGTGGGACTAGCGGGGAAGCGGGTGAGCAGTTCTTC. Translating gives CASGTSGEAGEQFF.

This clone appeared once. The genes are TRBV2 and TRBJ2-7; 9 nucleotides agree with TRBD1. The CDR3 is 13 amino acids. Germline V gene data show CDR1 as SNHLY and CDR2 as FYNNEI. J gave up 5 bases and V 7 bases, and 6 bases lay outside the gene matches. CDR3 DNA: TGTGCCAGCACGAGGACAGGGGCCCACGAGCAGTACTTC. It encodes CASTRTGAHEQYF.

DNA of the CDR3: TGTGCCAGTAGTATAGGTACCTCCGGCTACAATGAGCAGTTCTTC. Protein product: CASSIGTSGYNEQFF. V is TRBV19 and J is TRBJ2-1; D gene uncertain. Germline CDR1 LNHDA, CDR2 SQIVND (reference sequence). V lost 1 base and J lost 3, with 10 bases in between. This CDR3 has 15 amino acids.

The rearrangement links TRBV6-6 to TRBJ2-7; D remains ambiguous. Trimming cost V 0 bases and J 4 bases, with 13 bases left between them. The CDR3 contains 15 residues. Germline loops: CDR1 MNHNY, CDR2 SVGAGI (reference sequence). CDR3 amino acids: CASSYSSGVRYEQYF. In DNA, the CDR3 is TGTGCCAGCAGTTACTCGAGTGGGGTTAGATACGAGCAGTACTTC.

The rearrangement uses TRBV27 and TRBJ2-7; a possible D gene is TRBD1 (7 bases). Trimming took off 8 bases at V and 0 bases at J, with 23 bases between the two ends. Germline V gives CDR1 MNHEY, CDR2 SMNVEV (reference sequence). CDR3 length equals 17 residues. As DNA, the CDR3 is TGTGCCAGCGCGACTAGACTCCTACAGGGGAGCTCCTACGAGCAGTACTTC. Translating gives CASATRLLQGSSYEQYF.

The V gene is TRBV5-1, the J gene TRBJ1-4, with D perhaps TRBD1 (6 bases). From germline, CDR1 is SGHRS and CDR2 YFSETQ. This CDR3 comprises 15 residues. Trimming removed 4 bases from V and 0 bases from J, with 10 bases in between. The chain's CDR3 is CASSVQGATNEKLFF. The CDR3 DNA reads as TGCGCCAGCAGCGTACAGGGTGCAACTAATGAAAAACTGTTTTTT.

This rearrangement joins TRBV28 to TRBJ2-7; a possible D gene is TRBD2 (7 bases). The CDR3 has 15 residues. Germline values: CDR1 MDHEN, CDR2 SYDVKM. V lost 2 bases to trimming and J lost 6 bases, with 17 bases between them. The CDR3 nucleotides are TGTGCCAGCAGTTTAATGGGACTACTAGGGGGCGAGCAGTACTTC. It encodes CASSLMGLLGGEQYF.

The V call is TRBV5-1, the J call TRBJ2-5; tentatively, D is TRBD1 (5 bases). Trimming stripped 3 bases from V and 1 base from J, with 16 bases between. The CDR3 length is 16 residues. CDR1 is SGHRS, CDR2 YFSETQ, per germline. The CDR3 here is CASSSQLQGAQETQYF. DNA of the CDR3: TGCGCCAGCAGCTCGCAATTGCAGGGTGCCCAAGAGACCCAGTACTTC.

The gene calls are TRBV5-1 and TRBJ2-3; the D is unclear. The germline V gene has CDR1 SGHRS and CDR2 YFSETQ. Trimming removed 0 bases at V and 6 bases at J, with 8 bases between. The CDR3 spans 13 residues. The CDR3 DNA follows: TGCGCCAGCAGCTTGGTAGACCGGGATACGCAGTATTTT. Translation gives CASSLVDRDTQYF.

The chain carries TRBV19 and TRBJ1-1; 10 nucleotides align to TRBD1. Germline lookup yields CDR1 LNHDA and CDR2 SQIVND (reference sequence). J was trimmed by 4 bases and V by 5 bases; bases with no gene match: 4. This CDR3 comprises 14 residues. In DNA, the CDR3 is TGTGCCAGTAGTCGCCGGACAGGGGGCACTGAAGCTTTCTTT. Protein product: CASSRRTGGTEAFF.